The 23 T cell receptor beta chains reported below all come from one sample, sequenced in a study of a mutant IDH1 vaccine in newly diagnosed glioma. These TCRs' antigens remain unknown. The data were produced by immunoSEQ multiplex PCR, yet TCRdb's version contains in-frame clones alone and is incomplete. The table lists 30,000 or so clones, 80% to 85% of them singletons. Time point: week 35, safety follow-up. In the vaccine, a single dose held 300 ug of the mutant IDH1 20-mer peptide, along with topical imiquimod. This specimen consisted of PBMCs, obtained from a glioma patient whose treatment included an IDH1 peptide vaccine. These receptors all stem from a woman aged 18-29 years with glioma.

Here the CDR3 reads CASRIKQGASSVAFF. Here the CDR3 DNA reads TGTGCCAGCAGGATAAAACAGGGGGCGAGTTCCGTAGCTTTCTTT. The chain combines TRBV6-6 with TRBJ1-1; 9 positions match TRBD1. Per the germline V gene, CDR1 is MNHNY and CDR2 is SVGAGI (reference sequence). J was trimmed by 10 bases and V by 6 bases; bases with no gene match: 15. CDR3 length: 15 residues.

The genes are TRBV27 and TRBJ1-5, with D uncertain. Germline CDR1 MNHEY, CDR2 SMNVEV (reference sequence). Trimming left V 4 bases short and J 3 bases short, with 13 bases between. CDR3 length: 15 residues. CDR3 sequence: CASSSTGPVNQPQHF. DNA for the CDR3: TGTGCCAGCAGTTCCACCGGGCCCGTCAATCAGCCCCAGCATTTT.

The CDR3 region has the DNA TGTGCCAGCAGCTTAGTTGCAGGATTGAACACTGAAGCTTTCTTT. Encoded protein: CASSLVAGLNTEAFF. The chain uses TRBV7-9 and TRBJ1-1; D ambiguous. The CDR3 extends over 15 amino acids. Trimming stripped 1 base from V and 0 bases from J, with 9 bases between. Per germline, CDR1 SEHNR and CDR2 FQNEAQ (reference sequence).

For the CDR3, the DNA is TGCAGTGCGGGCGGAGCTGAAAAACTGTTTTTT. This encodes CSAGGAEKLFF. The chain has TRBV20-1 and TRBJ1-4; no clear D. This CDR3 region has 11 residues. The germline V gene encodes CDR1 DFQATT and CDR2 SNEGSKA (reference sequence). The V gene lost 6 bases and the J gene lost 7 bases, with 9 bases spanning the gap.

Here the CDR3 reads CASSATGRTPYNEQFF. The CDR3 DNA sequence: TGTGCCAGCAGTGCCACGGGGAGGACCCCTTACAATGAGCAGTTCTTC. This sequence joins TRBV2 and TRBJ2-1; D might be TRBD2 (6 bases). The CDR3 totals 16 residues. Between the trimmed V and J ends, which lost 4 bases and 4 bases, there was a span of 17 bases. Germline V gives CDR1 SNHLY, CDR2 FYNNEI.

J is TRBJ1-3 and V is TRBV19, with 11 nucleotides matching TRBD1. CDR1 is LNHDA, CDR2 SQIVND, per germline (reference sequence). Unmatched junction bases numbered 7, after V lost 6 bases and J lost 3 bases. CDR3 length equals 16 residues. The CDR3 DNA reads TGTGCCAGTAGACCAGGACAGGGGGCGGGTGGAAACACCATATATTTT. This gives the protein CASRPGQGAGGNTIYF. The full variable domain, its missing parts supplied by reference TRBV19 and TRBJ1-3, is DGGITQSPKYLFRKEGQNVTLSCEQNLNHDAMYWYRQDPGQGLRLIYYSQIVNDFQKGDIAEGYSVSREKKESFPLTVTSAQKNPTAFYLCASRPGQGAGGNTIYFGEGSWLTVV.

This clone was detected once. The chain carries TRBV5-8 and TRBJ2-7; D assignment may be TRBD1 or TRBD2 (5 bases each). The germline CDR1 and CDR2 sequences are SGHTS and YDEGEE. The germline V and J ends were trimmed by 4 bases and 4 bases, with 12 bases remaining between them. The CDR3 loop spans 13 amino acids. CDR3 DNA sequence: TGTGCCAGCAGCACCGGGACGCTATACGAGCAGTACTTC. Translation: CASSTGTLYEQYF. Supplemented by reference TRBV5-8 and TRBJ2-7, the full variable domain reads EAGVTQSPTHLIKTRGQQATLRCSPISGHTSVYWYQQALGLGLQFLLWYDEGEERNRGNFPPRFSGRQFPNYSSELNVNALELEDSALYLCASSTGTLYEQYFGPGTRLTVT.

The sample holds a few counts of this clone. The chain links TRBV2 to TRBJ1-1, with D possibly matching TRBD1 (5 bases). The V and J ends lost 7 bases and 4 bases respectively, with 13 bases between them. This CDR3 comprises 13 residues. Germline assignment: CDR1 SNHLY and CDR2 FYNNEI. The CDR3 loop is CASTIGGGTEAFF. CDR3 DNA sequence: TGTGCCAGCACCATTGGGGGGGGCACTGAAGCTTTCTTT.

This clone appeared a few times. Written as DNA, the CDR3 is TGTGCCACCACAGACGACAGAATAAACACTGAAGCTTTCTTT. It codes for CATTDDRINTEAFF. The J gene is TRBJ1-1, the V gene TRBV19; maybe TRBD1 (5 bases). Germline CDR1 is LNHDA and CDR2 is SQIVND (reference sequence). The CDR3 consists of 14 residues. The V end lost 10 bases, the J end lost 2 bases, and 17 bases lay between the germline ends.

This chain uses TRBV28 with TRBJ2-7; TRBD1 aligns across 9 bases. Looked up from germline, CDR1 is MDHEN and CDR2 is SYDVKM. After removal of 5 bases from V and 6 bases from J, the junction contained 8 bases not matched to a gene. This CDR3 contains 14 residues. The CDR3 reads CASSTPGQGIEQYF. As DNA, the CDR3 is TGTGCCAGCAGTACCCCGGGACAGGGTATCGAGCAGTACTTC.

The chain couples TRBV5-4 to TRBJ1-2; the D is unclear. CDR3 size: 14 residues. Trimming stripped 0 bases from V and 5 bases from J, with 11 bases between. Germline lookup yields CDR1 SGHNT and CDR2 YYREEE (reference sequence). CDR3 nucleotide sequence: TGTGCCAGCAGCTTGGCCGGTAAGGTTTATGGCTACACCTTC. Translated: CASSLAGKVYGYTF.

The J gene is TRBJ2-7, the V gene TRBV6-5; D is undetermined. This CDR3 is built from 13 residues. CDR1 is MNHEY, CDR2 SVGAGI, per germline. V was clipped by 6 bases and J by 2 bases, with 11 bases between them. The CDR3 spells CASSHDGPYEQYF. CDR3 sequence (DNA): TGTGCCAGCAGCCACGACGGACCCTACGAGCAGTACTTC.

This clone was counted only a few times. V is TRBV4-2 and J is TRBJ2-2; 9 bases match TRBD1. Germline V gene data show CDR1 as LGHNA and CDR2 as YNFKEQ. The CDR3 contains 17 residues. The V gene end was trimmed by 4 bases and the J gene end by 1 base; junction bases not matched to a gene: 7. This CDR3 reads CASSPILGQGNTGELFF. The CDR3 DNA reads TGTGCCAGCAGCCCGATTTTGGGACAGGGGAACACCGGGGAGCTGTTTTTT.

V and J are TRBV4-2 and TRBJ2-7; D is perhaps TRBD2 (5 bases). Germline CDR1 is LGHNA and CDR2 is YNFKEQ. V dropped 5 bases and J dropped 2 bases, with 10 bases sitting between them. The CDR3 totals 13 residues. Here the CDR3 reads CASSGSETYEQYF. DNA for the CDR3: TGTGCCAGCAGCGGTAGCGAAACCTACGAGCAGTACTTC.

The sample holds a few counts of this clone. This chain connects TRBV9 to TRBJ2-7, with D perhaps TRBD2 (6 bases). The germline CDR1 and CDR2 sequences are SGDLS and YYNGEE. The V and J ends lost 5 bases and 7 bases respectively, with 13 bases between them. The CDR3 runs 12 residues. The CDR3 bases are TGTGCCAGCAGTCGGGCTGCGGGGGAGCAGTACTTC. It is translated as CASSRAAGEQYF.

The chain recombines TRBV10-3 with TRBJ1-2; no definite D call. Trimming removed 4 bases at V and 5 bases at J, with 8 bases between. This CDR3 spans 12 amino acids. Germline V gene data show CDR1 as ENHRY and CDR2 as SYGVKD. The CDR3 nucleotides read TGTGCCATCAGTGGTGAAAGGTATGGCTACACCTTC. Protein product: CAISGERYGYTF.

The rearrangement links TRBV6-1 to TRBJ1-2, with D perhaps matching TRBD1 (6 bases). V was trimmed by 5 bases and J by 1 base, leaving 14 bases between them. The CDR3 has 15 amino acids. Germline CDR1 is MNHNS and CDR2 is SASEGT. For the CDR3, the DNA is TGTGCCAGCAGTCCCGGATGGGGGCTTAACTATGGCTACACCTTC. It is translated as CASSPGWGLNYGYTF.

The genes are TRBV27 and TRBJ1-4; D remains unclear. V shed 0 bases and J shed 7 bases, with 12 bases lying between them. From germline, CDR1 is MNHEY and CDR2 SMNVEV (reference sequence). The CDR3 sequence is 15 residues long. CDR3 amino acids: CASSLSGVLSEKLFF. The CDR3 DNA reads TGTGCCAGCAGTTTATCCGGTGTTCTTAGTGAAAAACTGTTTTTT.

The rearrangement joins TRBV6-1 to TRBJ1-2; 8 bases are shared with TRBD1. The CDR3 totals 13 residues. V dropped 10 bases and J dropped 4; count of bases not matched to a gene: 8. Germline lookup yields CDR1 MNHNS and CDR2 SASEGT. The CDR3 loop reads CAILNRGFYGYTF. CDR3 coding DNA: TGTGCCATCCTAAACAGGGGGTTCTATGGCTACACCTTC.

The genes are TRBV7-9 and TRBJ1-2; D is perhaps TRBD1 (5 bases). V lost 5 bases to trimming and J lost 6 bases, with 13 bases between them. Germline CDR1 is SEHNR and CDR2 is FQNEAQ (reference sequence). The CDR3 extends over 13 amino acids. CDR3 in amino acids: CASSVQVSDGYTF. The DNA for the CDR3 is TGTGCCAGCAGCGTACAGGTTTCCGATGGCTACACCTTC.

The chain uses TRBV9 and TRBJ2-5; D might be TRBD2 (6 bases). The CDR3 has 15 residues. Germline CDR1 reads SGDLS; CDR2 reads YYNGEE. The V and J ends lost 0 bases and 5 bases respectively, with 14 bases between them. The CDR3 protein is CASSVDSGGKETQYF. The CDR3 nucleotides read TGTGCCAGCAGCGTAGATAGCGGCGGGAAGGAGACCCAGTACTTC.

The chain carries TRBV19 and TRBJ1-2; tentative D call: TRBD1 (5 bases). Trimming stripped 5 bases from V and 4 bases from J, with 14 bases between. The length of the CDR3 is 14 residues. Germline V lookup: CDR1 LNHDA, CDR2 SQIVND (reference sequence). DNA of the CDR3: TGTGCCAGTAGTCCCGCCCTGGGGGGCTATGGCTACACCTTC. Translating gives CASSPALGGYGYTF.

The chain uses TRBV10-3 and TRBJ2-7, with 9 bases fitting TRBD1. Looked up from germline, CDR1 is ENHRY and CDR2 is SYGVKD. V shed 8 bases and J 4 bases; nucleotides not matched to a gene: 12. The CDR3 has 15 residues. The CDR3 sequence: CAISTRDRDRYEQYF. The CDR3 nucleotides are TGTGCCATCTCTACCCGGGACAGGGATCGATACGAGCAGTACTTC.